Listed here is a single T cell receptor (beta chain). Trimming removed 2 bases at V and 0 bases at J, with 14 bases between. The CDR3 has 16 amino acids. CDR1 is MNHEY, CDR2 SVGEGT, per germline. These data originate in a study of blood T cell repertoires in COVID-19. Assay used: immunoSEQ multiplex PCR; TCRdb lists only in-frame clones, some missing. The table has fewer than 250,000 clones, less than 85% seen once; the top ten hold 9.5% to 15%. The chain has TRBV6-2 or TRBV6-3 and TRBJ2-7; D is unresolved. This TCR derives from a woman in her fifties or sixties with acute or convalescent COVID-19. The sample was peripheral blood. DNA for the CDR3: TGTGCCAGCAGTTACGCTTTGGTAAGGAGCTCCTACGAGCAGTACTTC. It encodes CASSYALVRSSYEQYF.